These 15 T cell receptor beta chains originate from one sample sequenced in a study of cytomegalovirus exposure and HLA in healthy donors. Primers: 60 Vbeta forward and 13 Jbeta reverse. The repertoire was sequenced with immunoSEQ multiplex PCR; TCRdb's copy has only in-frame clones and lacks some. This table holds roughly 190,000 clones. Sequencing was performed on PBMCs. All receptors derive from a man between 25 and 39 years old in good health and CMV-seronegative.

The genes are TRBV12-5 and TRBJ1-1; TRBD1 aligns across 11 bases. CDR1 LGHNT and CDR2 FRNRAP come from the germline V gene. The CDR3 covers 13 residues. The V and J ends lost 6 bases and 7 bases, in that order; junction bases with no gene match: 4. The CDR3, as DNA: TGTGCTAGTGGGGGACAGGGGGGAGGTGAAGCTTTCTTT. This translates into CASGGQGGGEAFF.

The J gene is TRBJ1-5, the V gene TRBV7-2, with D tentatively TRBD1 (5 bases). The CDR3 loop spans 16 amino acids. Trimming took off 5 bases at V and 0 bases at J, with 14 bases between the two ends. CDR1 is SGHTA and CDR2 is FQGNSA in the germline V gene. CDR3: CASSPGHHLSNQPQHF. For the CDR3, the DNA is TGTGCCAGCAGCCCCGGACACCACCTTAGCAATCAGCCCCAGCATTTT.

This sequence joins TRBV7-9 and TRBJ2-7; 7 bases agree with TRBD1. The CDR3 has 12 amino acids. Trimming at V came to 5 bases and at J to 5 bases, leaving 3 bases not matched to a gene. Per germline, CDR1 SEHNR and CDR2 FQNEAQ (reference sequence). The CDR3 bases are TGTGCCAGCAGCCTTACAGGGGACGAGCAGTACTTC. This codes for CASSLTGDEQYF. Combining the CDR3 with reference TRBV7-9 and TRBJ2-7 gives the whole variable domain DTGVSQNPRHKITKRGQNVTFRCDPISEHNRLYWYRQTLGQGPEFLTYFQNEAQLEKSRLLSDRFSAERPKGSFSTLEIQRTEQGDSAMYLCASSLTGDEQYFGPGTRLTVT.

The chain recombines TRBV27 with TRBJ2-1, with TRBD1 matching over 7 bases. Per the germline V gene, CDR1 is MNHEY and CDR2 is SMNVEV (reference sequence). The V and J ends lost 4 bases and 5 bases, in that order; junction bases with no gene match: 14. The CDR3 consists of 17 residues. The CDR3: CASSSFKRDRDHNEQFF. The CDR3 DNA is TGTGCCAGCAGTTCGTTCAAAAGGGACAGAGACCACAATGAGCAGTTCTTC.

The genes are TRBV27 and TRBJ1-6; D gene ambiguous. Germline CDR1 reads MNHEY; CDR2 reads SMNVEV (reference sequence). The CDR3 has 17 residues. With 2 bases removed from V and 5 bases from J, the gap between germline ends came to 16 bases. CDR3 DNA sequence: TGTGCCAGCAGTTTAAAGCAGGCACTCTTTGATAATTCACCCCTCCACTTT. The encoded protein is CASSLKQALFDNSPLHF.

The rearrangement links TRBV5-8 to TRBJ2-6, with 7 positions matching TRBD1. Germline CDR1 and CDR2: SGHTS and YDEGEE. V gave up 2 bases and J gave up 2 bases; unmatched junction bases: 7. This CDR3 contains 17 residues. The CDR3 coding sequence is TGTGCCAGCAGCTTTTATAACAGGGGAGCTGGGGCCAACGTCCTGACTTTC. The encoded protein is CASSFYNRGAGANVLTF.

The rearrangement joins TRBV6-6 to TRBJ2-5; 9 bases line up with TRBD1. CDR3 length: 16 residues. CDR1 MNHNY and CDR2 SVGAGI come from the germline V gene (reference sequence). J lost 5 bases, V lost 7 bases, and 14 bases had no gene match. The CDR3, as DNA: TGTGCCAGCAATGACCCGATTACAGGGGGCTGGGAGACCCAGTACTTC. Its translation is CASNDPITGGWETQYF.

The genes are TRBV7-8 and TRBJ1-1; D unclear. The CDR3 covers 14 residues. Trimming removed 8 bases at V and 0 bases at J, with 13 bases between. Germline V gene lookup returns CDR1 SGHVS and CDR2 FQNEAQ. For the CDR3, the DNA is TGTGCCAGCGTCTTTGGCAGGTTGAACACTGAAGCTTTCTTT. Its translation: CASVFGRLNTEAFF.

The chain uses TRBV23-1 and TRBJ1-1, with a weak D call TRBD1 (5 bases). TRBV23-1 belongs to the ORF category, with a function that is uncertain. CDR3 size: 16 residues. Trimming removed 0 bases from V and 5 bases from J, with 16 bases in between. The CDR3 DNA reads TGCGCCAGCAGTCAATCGAATGGCCGTGGGGGGACTGAAGCTTTCTTT. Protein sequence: CASSQSNGRGGTEAFF.

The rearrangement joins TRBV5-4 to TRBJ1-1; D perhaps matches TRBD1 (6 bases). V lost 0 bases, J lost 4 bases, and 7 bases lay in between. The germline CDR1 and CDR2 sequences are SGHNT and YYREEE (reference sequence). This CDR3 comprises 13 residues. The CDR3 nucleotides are TGTGCCAGCAGCTTGGGAGGGGGCACTGAAGCTTTCTTT. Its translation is CASSLGGGTEAFF.

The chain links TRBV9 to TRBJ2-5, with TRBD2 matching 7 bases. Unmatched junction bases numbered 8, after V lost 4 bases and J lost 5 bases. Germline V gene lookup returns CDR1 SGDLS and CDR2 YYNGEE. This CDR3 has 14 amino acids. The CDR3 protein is CASSPSGDLETQYF. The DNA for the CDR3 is TGTGCCAGCAGCCCCAGCGGGGATCTGGAGACCCAGTACTTC.

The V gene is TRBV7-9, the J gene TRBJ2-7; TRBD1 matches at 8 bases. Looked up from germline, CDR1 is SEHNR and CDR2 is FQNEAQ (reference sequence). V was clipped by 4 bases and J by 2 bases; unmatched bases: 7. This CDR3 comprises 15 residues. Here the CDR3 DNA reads TGTGCCAGCAGCTCCCAAGGGACAGGAACCTACGAGCAGTACTTC. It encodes CASSSQGTGTYEQYF. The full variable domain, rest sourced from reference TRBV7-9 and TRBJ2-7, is DTGVSQNPRHKITKRGQNVTFRCDPISEHNRLYWYRQTLGQGPEFLTYFQNEAQLEKSRLLSDRFSAERPKGSFSTLEIQRTEQGDSAMYLCASSSQGTGTYEQYFGPGTRLTVT.

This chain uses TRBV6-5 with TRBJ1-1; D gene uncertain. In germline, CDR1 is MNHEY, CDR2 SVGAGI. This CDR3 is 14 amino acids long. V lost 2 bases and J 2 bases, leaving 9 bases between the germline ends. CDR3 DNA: TGTGCCAGCAGTTACGGAGGTTCCAACACTGAAGCTTTCTTT. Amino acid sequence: CASSYGGSNTEAFF.

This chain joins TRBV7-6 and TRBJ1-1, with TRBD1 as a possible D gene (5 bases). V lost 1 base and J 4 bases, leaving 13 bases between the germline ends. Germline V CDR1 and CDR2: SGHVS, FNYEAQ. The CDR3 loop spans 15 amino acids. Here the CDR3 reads CASSLEVGVGTEAFF. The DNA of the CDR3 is TGTGCCAGCAGCTTAGAGGTAGGGGTGGGCACTGAAGCTTTCTTT.

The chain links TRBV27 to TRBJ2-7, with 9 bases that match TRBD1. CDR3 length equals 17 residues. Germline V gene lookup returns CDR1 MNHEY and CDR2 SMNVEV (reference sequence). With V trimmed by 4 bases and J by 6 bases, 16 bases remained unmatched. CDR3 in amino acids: CASSSLFTGGVKSEQYF. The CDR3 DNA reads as TGTGCCAGCAGTTCTCTTTTTACAGGGGGCGTGAAATCCGAGCAGTACTTC.